These T cell receptor beta chains were read from a single sample in a study of blood T cells in healthy people across ages. TCRdb re-called the 5' RACE reads with MiXCR, one entry per CDR3 protein. The table shows approximately 1.5 million distinct CDR3 sequences, with about 35% occurring only once. Sequencing was done on a sample of blood. These receptor sequences come from a woman in her twenties or thirties in good health. Each CDR3 is given with its conserved first and last residue. A D gene is named only where the DNA matches it firmly. Only part of the rows carry a size: once, few, many, or a class if the clone is expanded.

TRBV5-1	-	TRBD2	TRBJ2-1	CASSHTSGTYNEQFF	TGCGCCAGCAGCCACACTAGCGGAACCTACAATGAGCAGTTCTTC
TRBV7-3	many	TRBD2	TRBJ2-7	CASSSGRDYEQYF	TGTGCCAGCAGTTCGGGGAGGGACTACGAGCAGTACTTC
TRBV4-2	many	TRBD2	TRBJ2-1	CASSQGEKRGGLNEQFF	TGTGCCAGCAGCCAAGGTGAAAAGCGGGGGGGCCTCAATGAGCAGTTCTTC
TRBV4-1	few	-	TRBJ2-2	CASSQDSSQWTGELFF	TGCGCCAGCAGCCAAGATTCATCTCAATGGACCGGGGAGCTGTTTTTT
TRBV2	once	TRBD2	TRBJ2-3	CASSDPSGISDTQYF	TGTGCCAGCAGTGATCCTAGCGGGATTTCAGATACGCAGTATTTT
TRBV27	-	-	TRBJ2-7	CASSFTSRDYEQYF	TGTGCCAGCAGTTTTACTAGTAGGGACTACGAGCAGTACTTC
TRBV10-1	few	-	TRBJ2-7	CASSESVLSYQYF	TGCGCCAGCAGTGAGTCGGTCCTGAGTTACCAGTACTTC
TRBV28	few	-	TRBJ2-5	CASSPGGTVETQYF	TGTGCCAGCAGCCCCGGGGGGACAGTAGAGACCCAGTACTTC
TRBV20-1	-	-	TRBJ1-4	CSASARANEKLFF	TGCAGTGCTAGCGCGAGGGCTAATGAAAAACTGTTTTTT
TRBV7-9	few	TRBD2	TRBJ2-1	CASSPSTSGGFHYNEQFF	TGTGCCAGCAGCCCATCGACTAGCGGGGGGTTTCACTACAATGAGCAGTTCTTC
TRBV15	-	-	TRBJ2-7	CATSRDLIGGRNEQYF	TGTGCCACCAGCAGAGACCTAATCGGGGGCAGAAACGAGCAGTACTTC
TRBV7-9	-	TRBD2	TRBJ2-7	CASSLGASGDEQYF	TGTGCCAGCAGCTTGGGCGCTAGCGGGGACGAGCAGTACTTC
TRBV28	once	-	TRBJ2-5	CASSFTDSVGETQYF	TGTGCCAGCAGTTTCACGGACAGTGTAGGAGAGACCCAGTACTTC
TRBV7-7	-	-	TRBJ2-1	CASSSGGDRFF	TGTGCCAGCAGTTCCGGGGGGGACAGGTTCTTC
TRBV6-2/TRBV6-3	-	TRBD1	TRBJ1-6	CASSQRQGRNYNSPLHF	TGTGCCAGCAGTCAAAGACAGGGTCGGAACTATAATTCACCCCTCCACTTT
TRBV5-1	few	TRBD2	TRBJ2-7	CASSDITSGAGPFGEQYF	TGCGCCAGCAGCGACATCACTAGCGGGGCAGGACCCTTTGGAGAGCAGTACTTC
TRBV20-1	-	-	TRBJ2-3	CSAEYPGGTDTQYF	TGCAGTGCTGAATACCCGGGGGGCACAGATACGCAGTATTTT
TRBV20-1	-	-	TRBJ2-5	CSARGGAKGETQYF	TGCAGTGCTAGAGGAGGGGCAAAGGGAGAGACCCAGTACTTC
TRBV5-1	few	TRBD1	TRBJ2-7	CASSLDTGAPYEQYF	TGCGCCAGCAGCTTGGATACAGGGGCCCCCTACGAGCAGTACTTC
TRBV5-6	few	TRBD2	TRBJ2-7	CASGIRGTSKGYEQYF	TGTGCCAGCGGAATCAGAGGGACTAGTAAAGGGTACGAGCAGTACTTC
TRBV12-3/TRBV12-4	many	-	TRBJ2-1	CASSFHGVEMGEQFF	TGTGCCAGCAGTTTCCATGGGGTGGAAATGGGTGAGCAGTTCTTC
TRBV2	-	TRBD2	TRBJ2-1	CASSAAGVSSNEQFF	TGTGCCAGCAGTGCGGCGGGAGTTTCATCTAATGAGCAGTTCTTC
TRBV27	-	-	TRBJ2-1	CASAVYSITVTYNEQFF	TGTGCCAGCGCGGTCTACTCCATAACAGTAACCTACAATGAGCAGTTCTTC
TRBV24-1	few	TRBD1	TRBJ1-2	CATSDAGQNYGYTF	TGTGCCACCAGTGATGCGGGACAGAACTATGGCTACACCTTC
TRBV4-1	few	-	TRBJ1-5	CASSQEDGARGQPQHF	TGCGCCAGCAGCCAAGAAGATGGGGCCAGAGGTCAGCCCCAGCATTTT
TRBV3-1	-	TRBD1	TRBJ1-2	CASSQYPDREYGYTF	TGTGCCAGCAGCCAATATCCGGACAGGGAGTATGGCTACACCTTC
TRBV28	few	TRBD2	TRBJ2-1	CASSPSSGTSGVYYNEQFF	TGTGCCAGCAGCCCATCGTCCGGGACTAGCGGAGTCTACTACAATGAGCAGTTCTTC
TRBV29-1	-	TRBD1	TRBJ1-4	CSVRDRMNEKLFF	TGCAGCGTAAGGGACAGGATGAATGAAAAACTGTTTTTT
TRBV3-1	few	-	TRBJ2-5	CASSQEAGSRETQYF	TGTGCCAGCAGCCAAGAGGCGGGGAGTCGTGAGACCCAGTACTTC
TRBV29-1	-	-	TRBJ2-1	CSVPGRGSQETQFF	TGCAGCGTCCCAGGTCGAGGGTCCCAAGAGACCCAGTTCTTC
TRBV19	-	-	TRBJ1-4	CASSIRTPRGEKLFF	TGTGCCAGTAGTATACGGACCCCGCGGGGTGAAAAACTGTTTTTT
TRBV7-3	few	-	TRBJ2-3	CASSLRGARDTQYF	TGTGCCAGCAGCTTACGGGGGGCGCGAGATACGCAGTATTTT
TRBV4-1	once	-	TRBJ1-6	CASSQDGGTLLGSPLHF	TGCGCCAGCAGCCAAGATGGTGGGACGCTCCTGGGTTCACCCCTCCACTTT
TRBV5-1	many	-	TRBJ2-1	CASSPRDKNNEQFF	TGCGCCAGCAGCCCCCGGGACAAGAACAATGAGCAGTTCTTC
TRBV7-3	-	-	TRBJ1-2	CASIPNGLANYGYTF	TGTGCCAGCATCCCCAATGGGCTCGCTAACTATGGCTACACCTTC
TRBV28	-	-	TRBJ1-2	CASSNQDGTKVYTF	TGTGCCAGCAGTAACCAGGACGGGACGAAGGTCTACACCTTC
TRBV6-1	-	-	TRBJ2-7	CASLGQYYEQYF	TGTGCTTCCCTAGGGCAATACTACGAGCAGTACTTC
TRBV28	-	-	TRBJ2-7	CARRSSSYEQYF	TGTGCCAGAAGGTCAAGCTCCTACGAGCAGTACTTC
TRBV6-1	-	TRBD1	TRBJ1-2	CASREPGQPYGYTF	TGTGCCAGCAGGGAGCCGGGACAGCCGTATGGCTACACCTTC
TRBV27	-	-	TRBJ2-7	CVSSSSLGALSYEQYF	TGTGTCAGCAGTTCCAGTCTGGGCGCACTATCCTACGAGCAGTACTTC
TRBV4-1	few	TRBD2	TRBJ2-1	CASSQEGGTSEYNEQFF	TGCGCCAGCAGCCAAGAAGGAGGGACTAGCGAGTACAATGAGCAGTTCTTC